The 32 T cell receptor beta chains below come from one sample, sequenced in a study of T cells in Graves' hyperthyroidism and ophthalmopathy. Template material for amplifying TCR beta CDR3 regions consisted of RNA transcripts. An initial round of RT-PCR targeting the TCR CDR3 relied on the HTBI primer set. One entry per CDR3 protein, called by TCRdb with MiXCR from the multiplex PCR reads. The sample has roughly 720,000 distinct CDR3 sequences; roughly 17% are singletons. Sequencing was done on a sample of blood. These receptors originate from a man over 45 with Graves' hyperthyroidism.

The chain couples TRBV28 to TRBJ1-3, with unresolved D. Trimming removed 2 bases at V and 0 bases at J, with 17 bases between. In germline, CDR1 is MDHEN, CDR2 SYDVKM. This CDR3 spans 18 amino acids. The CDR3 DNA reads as TGTGCCAGCAGTTTAAAAAGGCACGGCCGTATCTCTGGAAACACCATATATTTT. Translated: CASSLKRHGRISGNTIYF.

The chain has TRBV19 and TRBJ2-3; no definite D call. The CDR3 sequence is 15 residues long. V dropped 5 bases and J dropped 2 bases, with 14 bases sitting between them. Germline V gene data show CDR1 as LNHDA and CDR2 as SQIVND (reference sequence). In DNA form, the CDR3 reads TGTGCCAGTAGTGCCCTACTGGGTATCACAGATACGCAGTATTTT. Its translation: CASSALLGITDTQYF. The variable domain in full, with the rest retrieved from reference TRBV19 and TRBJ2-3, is DGGITQSPKYLFRKEGQNVTLSCEQNLNHDAMYWYRQDPGQGLRLIYYSQIVNDFQKGDIAEGYSVSREKKESFPLTVTSAQKNPTAFYLCASSALLGITDTQYFGPGTRLTVL.

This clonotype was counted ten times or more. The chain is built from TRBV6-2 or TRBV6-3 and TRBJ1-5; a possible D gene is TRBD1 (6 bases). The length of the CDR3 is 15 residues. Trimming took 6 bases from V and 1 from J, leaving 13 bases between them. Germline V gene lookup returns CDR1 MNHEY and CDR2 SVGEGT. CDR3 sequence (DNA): TGTGCCAGCAGCATCGGGGGCGGGAGCAATCAGCCCCAGCATTTT. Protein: CASSIGGGSNQPQHF.

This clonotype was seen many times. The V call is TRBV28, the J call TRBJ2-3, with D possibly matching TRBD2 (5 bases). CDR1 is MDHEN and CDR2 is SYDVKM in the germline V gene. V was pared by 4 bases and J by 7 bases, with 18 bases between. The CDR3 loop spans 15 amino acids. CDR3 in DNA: TGTGCCAGCAGTTATCAGGACTGGAGAGGGCATACGCAGTATTTT. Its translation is CASSYQDWRGHTQYF.

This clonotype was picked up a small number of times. The CDR3: CASSKATSSLALQTQYF. The CDR3 nucleotides read TGTGCCAGCAGTAAAGCGACTAGTTCCCTCGCTTTGCAGACCCAGTACTTC. V usage is TRBV27 and J usage is TRBJ2-5; possible D gene TRBD2, 6 bases. The CDR3 has 17 residues. The germline CDR1 and CDR2 sequences are MNHEY and SMNVEV (reference sequence). Deletions cut 5 bases from V and 6 bases from J, with 25 bases between.

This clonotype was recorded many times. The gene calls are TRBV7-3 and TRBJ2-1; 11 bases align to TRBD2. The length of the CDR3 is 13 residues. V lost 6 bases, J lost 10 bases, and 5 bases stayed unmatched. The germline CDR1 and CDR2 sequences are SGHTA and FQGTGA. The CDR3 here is CASRELAGDEQFF. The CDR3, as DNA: TGTGCCAGCAGGGAACTAGCGGGAGACGAGCAGTTCTTC.

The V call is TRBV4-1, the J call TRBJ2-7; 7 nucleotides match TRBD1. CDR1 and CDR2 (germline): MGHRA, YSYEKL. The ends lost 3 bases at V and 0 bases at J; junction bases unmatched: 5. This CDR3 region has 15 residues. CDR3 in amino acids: CASSHPGQDSYEQYF. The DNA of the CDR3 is TGCGCCAGCAGCCATCCCGGACAGGACTCCTACGAGCAGTACTTC.

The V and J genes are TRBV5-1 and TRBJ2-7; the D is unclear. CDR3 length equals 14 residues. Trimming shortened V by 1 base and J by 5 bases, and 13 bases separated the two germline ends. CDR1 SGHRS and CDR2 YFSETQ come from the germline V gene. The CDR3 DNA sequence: TGCGCCAGCAGCTTGACGGCGAGTTGGGACGAGCAGTACTTC. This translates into CASSLTASWDEQYF.

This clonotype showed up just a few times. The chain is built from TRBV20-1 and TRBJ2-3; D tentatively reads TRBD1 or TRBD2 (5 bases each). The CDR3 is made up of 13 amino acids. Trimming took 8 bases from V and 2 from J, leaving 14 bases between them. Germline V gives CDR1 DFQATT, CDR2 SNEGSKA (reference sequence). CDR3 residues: CSKLVGATDTQYF. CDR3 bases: TGCAGTAAACTAGTAGGGGCCACAGATACGCAGTATTTT.

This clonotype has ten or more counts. This CDR3 is CASRPLAGAYEQYF. Here the CDR3 DNA reads TGTGCCAGCAGACCTCTAGCGGGAGCCTACGAGCAGTACTTC. J is TRBJ2-7 and V is TRBV12-3 or TRBV12-4; 10 nucleotides agree with TRBD2. The CDR3 is made up of 14 amino acids. V dropped 6 bases and J dropped 2; count of bases not matched to a gene: 4.

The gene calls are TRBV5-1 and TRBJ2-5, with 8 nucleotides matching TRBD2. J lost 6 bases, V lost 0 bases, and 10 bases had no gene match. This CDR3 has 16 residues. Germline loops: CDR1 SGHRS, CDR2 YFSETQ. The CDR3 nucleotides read TGCGCCAGCAGCTTGGCTCTGACTAGCGAGCAACAGACCCAGTACTTC. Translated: CASSLALTSEQQTQYF.

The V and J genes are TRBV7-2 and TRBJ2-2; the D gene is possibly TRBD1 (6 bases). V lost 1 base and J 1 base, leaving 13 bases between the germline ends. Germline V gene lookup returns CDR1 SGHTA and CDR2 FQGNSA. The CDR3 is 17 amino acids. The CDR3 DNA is TGTGCCAGCAGCTTAGTATCATGGACAGTGAACACCGGGGAGCTGTTTTTT. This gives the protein CASSLVSWTVNTGELFF.

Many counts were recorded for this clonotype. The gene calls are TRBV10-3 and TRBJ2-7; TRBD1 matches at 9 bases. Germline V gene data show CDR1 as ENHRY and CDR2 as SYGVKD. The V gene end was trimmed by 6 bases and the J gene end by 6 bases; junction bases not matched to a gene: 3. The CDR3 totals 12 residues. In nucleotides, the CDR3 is TGTGCCATCAGAGGGACAGGGCGCGAGCAGTACTTC. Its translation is CAIRGTGREQYF.

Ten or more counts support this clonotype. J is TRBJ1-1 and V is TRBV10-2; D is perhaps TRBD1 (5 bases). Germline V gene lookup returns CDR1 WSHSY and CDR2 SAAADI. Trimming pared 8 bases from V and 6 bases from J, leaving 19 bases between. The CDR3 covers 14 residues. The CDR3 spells CASVGPLLHPEAFF. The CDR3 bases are TGCGCCAGCGTGGGGCCGTTACTCCACCCTGAAGCTTTCTTT.

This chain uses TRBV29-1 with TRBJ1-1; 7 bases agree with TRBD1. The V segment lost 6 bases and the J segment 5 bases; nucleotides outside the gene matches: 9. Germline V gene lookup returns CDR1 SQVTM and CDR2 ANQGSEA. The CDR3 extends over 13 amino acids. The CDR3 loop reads CSVQGVVFTEAFF. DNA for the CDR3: TGCAGCGTCCAGGGGGTGGTATTTACTGAAGCTTTCTTT.

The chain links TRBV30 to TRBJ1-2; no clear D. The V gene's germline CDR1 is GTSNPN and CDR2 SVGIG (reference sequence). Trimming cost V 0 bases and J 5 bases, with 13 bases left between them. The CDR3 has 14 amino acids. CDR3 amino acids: CAWSVPARRYGYTF. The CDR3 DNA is TGTGCCTGGAGTGTACCGGCCAGACGATATGGCTACACCTTC.

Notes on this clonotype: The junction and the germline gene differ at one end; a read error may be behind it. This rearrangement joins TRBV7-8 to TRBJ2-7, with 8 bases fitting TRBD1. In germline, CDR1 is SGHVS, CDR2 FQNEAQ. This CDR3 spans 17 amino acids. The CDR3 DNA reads TGTGCCAGCAGCTTAGGTCCAAGGGGGACAGGAGCCTACGAGCTGTACTTC. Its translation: CASSLGPRGTGAYELYF.

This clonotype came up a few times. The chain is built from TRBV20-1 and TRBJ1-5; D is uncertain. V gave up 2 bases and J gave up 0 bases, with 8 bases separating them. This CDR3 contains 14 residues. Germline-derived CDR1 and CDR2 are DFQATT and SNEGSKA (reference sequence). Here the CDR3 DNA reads TGCAGTGCTAGATGGGGTTATAGCAATCAGCCCCAGCATTTT. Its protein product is CSARWGYSNQPQHF.

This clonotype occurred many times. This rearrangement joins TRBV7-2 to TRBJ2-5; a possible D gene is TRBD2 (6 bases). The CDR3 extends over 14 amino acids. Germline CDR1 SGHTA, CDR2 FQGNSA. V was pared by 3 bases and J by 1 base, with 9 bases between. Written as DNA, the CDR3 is TGTGCCAGCAGCTTCCGTAGCGGCCAAGAGACCCAGTACTTC. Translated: CASSFRSGQETQYF.

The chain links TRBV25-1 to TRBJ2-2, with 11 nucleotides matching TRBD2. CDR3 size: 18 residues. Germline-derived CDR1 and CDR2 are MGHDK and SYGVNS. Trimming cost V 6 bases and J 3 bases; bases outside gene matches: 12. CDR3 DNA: TGTGCCAGCAGGCCCGTACTAGCGGGAGTTACCCACACCGGGGAGCTGTTTTTT. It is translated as CASRPVLAGVTHTGELFF.

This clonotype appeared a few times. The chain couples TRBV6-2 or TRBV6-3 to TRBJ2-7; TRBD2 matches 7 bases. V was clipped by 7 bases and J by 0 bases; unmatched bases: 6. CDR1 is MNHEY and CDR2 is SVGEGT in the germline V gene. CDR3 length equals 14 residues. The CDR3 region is CASNRGGSSYEQYF. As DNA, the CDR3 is TGTGCCAGCAACCGCGGGGGTAGCTCCTACGAGCAGTACTTC.

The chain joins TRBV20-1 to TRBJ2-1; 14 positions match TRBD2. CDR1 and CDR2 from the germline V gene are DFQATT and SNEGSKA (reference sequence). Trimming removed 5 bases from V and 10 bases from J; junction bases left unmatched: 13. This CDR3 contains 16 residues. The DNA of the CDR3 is TGCAGTGCTTCACCATCTCCCGGGACTAGCGGGGGAGAGCAGTTCTTC. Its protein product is CSASPSPGTSGGEQFF.

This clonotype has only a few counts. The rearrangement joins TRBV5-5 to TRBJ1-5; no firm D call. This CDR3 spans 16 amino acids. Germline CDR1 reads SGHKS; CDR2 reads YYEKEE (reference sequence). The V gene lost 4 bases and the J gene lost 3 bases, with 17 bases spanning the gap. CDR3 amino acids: CASSLWGYRDNQPQHF. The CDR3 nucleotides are TGTGCCAGCAGCCTTTGGGGTTACCGAGACAATCAGCCCCAGCATTTT.

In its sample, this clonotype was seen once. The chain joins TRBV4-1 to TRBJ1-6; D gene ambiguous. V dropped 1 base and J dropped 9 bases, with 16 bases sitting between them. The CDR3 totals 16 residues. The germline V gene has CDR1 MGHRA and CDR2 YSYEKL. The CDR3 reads CASSQVEVRFSSPLHF. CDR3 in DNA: TGCGCCAGCAGCCAAGTGGAGGTCAGGTTTTCTTCACCCCTCCACTTT.

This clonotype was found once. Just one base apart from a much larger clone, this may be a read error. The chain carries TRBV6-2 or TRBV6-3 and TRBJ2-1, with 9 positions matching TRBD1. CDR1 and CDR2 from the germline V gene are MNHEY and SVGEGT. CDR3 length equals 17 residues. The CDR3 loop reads CASSPGQGRNSCNEQFF. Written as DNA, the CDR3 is TGTGCCAGCAGCCCTGGACAGGGGCGCAACTCCTGCAATGAGCAGTTCTTC.

In DNA, the CDR3 is TGTGCCGTTCTCGGGAACGGACTGATCTATGGCTACACCTTC. Translated, it gives CAVLGNGLIYGYTF. The chain uses TRBV30 and TRBJ1-2, with D uncertain. CDR1 GTSNPN and CDR2 SVGIG come from the germline V gene (reference sequence). V dropped 8 bases and J dropped 4 bases, with 20 bases sitting between them. This CDR3 is built from 14 residues.

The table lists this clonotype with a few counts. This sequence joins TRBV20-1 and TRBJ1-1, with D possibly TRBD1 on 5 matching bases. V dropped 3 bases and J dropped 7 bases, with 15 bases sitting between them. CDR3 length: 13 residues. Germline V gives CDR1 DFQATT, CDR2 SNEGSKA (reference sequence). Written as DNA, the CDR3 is TGCAGTGCTAGTCCGGGGCCGTTTTTTGAAGCTTTCTTT. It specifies CSASPGPFFEAFF.

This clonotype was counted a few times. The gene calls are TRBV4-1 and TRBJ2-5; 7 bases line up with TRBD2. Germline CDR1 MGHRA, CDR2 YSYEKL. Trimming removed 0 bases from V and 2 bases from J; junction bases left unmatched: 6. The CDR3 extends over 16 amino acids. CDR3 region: CASSQEGAGDQETQYF. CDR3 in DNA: TGCGCCAGCAGCCAAGAAGGCGCGGGAGATCAAGAGACCCAGTACTTC.

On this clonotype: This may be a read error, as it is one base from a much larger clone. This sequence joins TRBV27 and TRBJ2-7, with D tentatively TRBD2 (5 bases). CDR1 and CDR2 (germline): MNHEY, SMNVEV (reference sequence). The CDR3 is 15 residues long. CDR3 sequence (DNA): TGTGCCAGCAGTCCCCCCGGAATTAGCGTGGGCGAGCGGTACTTC. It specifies CASSPPGISVGERYF.

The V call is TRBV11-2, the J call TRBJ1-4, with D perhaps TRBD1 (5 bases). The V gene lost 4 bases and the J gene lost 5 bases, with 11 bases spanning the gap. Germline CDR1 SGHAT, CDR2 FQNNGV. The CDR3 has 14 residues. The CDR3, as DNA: TGTGCCAGCAGCTACCGGGACGTCAATGAAAAACTGTTTTTT. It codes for CASSYRDVNEKLFF.

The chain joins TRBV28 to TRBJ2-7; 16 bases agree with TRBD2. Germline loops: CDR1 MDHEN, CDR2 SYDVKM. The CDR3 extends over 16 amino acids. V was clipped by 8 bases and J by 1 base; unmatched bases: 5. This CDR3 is CASSGTSGRVSYEQYF. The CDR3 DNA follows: TGTGCCAGCTCCGGGACTAGCGGGAGGGTTTCCTACGAGCAGTACTTC.

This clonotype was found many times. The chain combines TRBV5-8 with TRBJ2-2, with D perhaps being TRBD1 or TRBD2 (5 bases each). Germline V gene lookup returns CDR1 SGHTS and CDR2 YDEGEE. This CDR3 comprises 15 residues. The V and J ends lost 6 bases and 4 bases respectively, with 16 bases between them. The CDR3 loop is CASNLGPTTTGELFF. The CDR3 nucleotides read TGTGCCAGCAATCTGGGACCCACGACCACCGGGGAGCTGTTTTTT.